The following is a T cell receptor beta chain sequence with its context. Antigen: not known. Both blood RNA, taken from unsorted whole blood, and germline DNA were extracted. Infection with HBV was chronic in patients; they were treatment-naive. There are 13 residues in the CDR3. Trimming took off 0 bases at V and 12 bases at J, with 14 bases between the two ends. CDR1 and CDR2 from the germline V gene are LGHNA and YNFKEQ. Synthesis of TCR beta cDNA was carried out from 450 to 650 ng total RNA with a constant-region primer. Three nested multiplex PCR rounds, a slightly modified ARM-PCR method, built the TCR beta libraries. A C-beta reverse primer and TRBV1-TRBV30 forward primers served in each of the first two PCR rounds, at 10 cycles apiece. TCRdb independently ran MiXCR on the multiplex PCR reads; one entry per CDR3 protein. The data show a few hundred thousand distinct CDR3 sequences, 58% seen once.

This entry belongs to a study of tumor-infiltrating lymphocytes in primary liver carcinoma. Study context: Male and female patients aged 30 to 69 years made up the cohort. The study, taken as a whole, reports: Paired tumor-adjacent and tumor-blood samples overlapped less than tumor region pairs did.

The rearrangement uses TRBV4-2 and TRBJ1-1; a weak D match, TRBD1 (6 bases). The TCR sequence derives from a woman between 25 and 40 years old with primary liver carcinoma and hepatitis B virus infection. The sample consisted of peripheral blood. CDR3 sequence (DNA): TGTGCCAGCAGCCAAGATACAACGGGGGCGACTTTCTTT. It encodes CASSQDTTGATFF.